The 21 T cell receptor beta chains below were found in one sample sequenced in a study of identical twins. One entry per CDR3 protein results from TCRdb running MiXCR on the 5' RACE reads. The sample shows hundreds of thousands of distinct CDR3 sequences, approximately 13% of them seen only once. In addition, the sample was reused for a study of yellow fever vaccine responses in identical twins.

The sample comprised PBMCs. The receptor source for this set is a woman between 18 and 29 years old in good health.

J is TRBJ1-5 and V is TRBV15; D is perhaps TRBD1 (6 bases). CDR3 length: 16 residues. The germline V and J ends were trimmed by 4 bases and 2 bases, with 15 bases remaining between them. From germline, CDR1 is LNHNV and CDR2 YYDKDF (reference sequence). The CDR3 sequence: CATSILGSGGNQPQHF. As DNA, the CDR3 is TGTGCCACCAGCATATTGGGTTCAGGGGGCAATCAGCCCCAGCATTTT.

This chain links TRBV3-1 with TRBJ1-2; D is ambiguous. The CDR3 has 12 residues. Trimming took off 3 bases at V and 4 bases at J, with 6 bases between the two ends. CDR1 LGHDT and CDR2 YNNKEL come from the germline V gene (reference sequence). The DNA for the CDR3 is TGTGCCAGCAGCCAGCCCACCTATGGCTACACCTTC. This encodes CASSQPTYGYTF.

V and J are TRBV27 and TRBJ2-3, with D possibly being TRBD2 (6 bases). Germline V CDR1 and CDR2: MNHEY, SMNVEV (reference sequence). Trimming removed 0 bases from V and 4 bases from J, with 17 bases in between. The CDR3 sequence is 17 residues long. This CDR3 is CASSLSGGRTIPDTQYF. As DNA, the CDR3 is TGTGCCAGCAGTTTATCGGGAGGAAGAACCATCCCAGATACGCAGTATTTT.

This clonotype was seen a few times. V and J are TRBV19 and TRBJ2-1; D not certain. The germline V and J ends were trimmed by 3 bases and 6 bases, with 21 bases remaining between them. Germline CDR1 reads LNHDA; CDR2 reads SQIVND (reference sequence). The CDR3 consists of 17 residues. The chain's CDR3 is CASSILSGVVGSNEQFF. DNA of the CDR3: TGTGCCAGTAGTATCCTTTCGGGTGTGGTGGGCAGCAATGAGCAGTTCTTC.

This clonotype was seen a handful of times. The chain combines TRBV4-2 with TRBJ2-3, with D possibly called TRBD1 or TRBD2 (5 bases each). Trimming took 0 bases from V and 2 from J, leaving 18 bases between them. Germline loops: CDR1 LGHNA, CDR2 YNFKEQ. The CDR3 loop spans 18 amino acids. The CDR3 loop is CASSQDPQGAAPTDTQYF. CDR3 nucleotides: TGTGCCAGCAGCCAAGATCCCCAGGGAGCGGCACCCACAGATACGCAGTATTTT.

This clonotype was detected a few times. The chain employs TRBV10-3 and TRBJ2-1; D is undetermined. V was trimmed by 10 bases and J by 10 bases, leaving 20 bases between them. Germline CDR1 reads ENHRY; CDR2 reads SYGVKD. The CDR3 spans 13 residues. CDR3 region: CATNPVTRYEQFF. CDR3 DNA: TGTGCCACAAACCCTGTTACCCGTTACGAGCAGTTCTTC.

This clonotype was counted at least ten times. The rearrangement links TRBV27 to TRBJ2-2; D may correspond to TRBD1 or TRBD2 (5 bases each). The germline V gene encodes CDR1 MNHEY and CDR2 SMNVEV (reference sequence). Trimming removed 2 bases at V and 4 bases at J, with 8 bases between. The CDR3 consists of 14 residues. CDR3 DNA: TGTGCCAGCAGTTTAGAGGGGCCCACCGGGGAGCTGTTTTTT. It specifies CASSLEGPTGELFF.

This clonotype was counted only a few times. The rearrangement uses TRBV20-1 and TRBJ2-3, with TRBD2 matching 12 bases. In germline, CDR1 is DFQATT, CDR2 SNEGSKA (reference sequence). This CDR3 is 13 amino acids long. Losses at the gene ends were 7 bases for V and 6 bases for J; bases not matched to a gene: 5. The CDR3 DNA sequence: TGCAGTGACGGGACTAGCGGGTTTGATACGCAGTATTTT. Its protein is CSDGTSGFDTQYF.

This clonotype showed up just a few times. The junction and the germline gene differ at one end; a read error may be behind it. The chain is built from TRBV19 and TRBJ1-2; D is perhaps TRBD1 (6 bases). This CDR3 comprises 12 residues. Germline-derived CDR1 and CDR2 are LNHDA and SQIVND (reference sequence). The CDR3 spells CASSPNDRTNFF. CDR3 coding DNA: TGTGCCAGTAGTCCGAACGACAGGACTAACTTTTTC.

This clonotype appeared a few times. V gene TRBV20-1 combines with J gene TRBJ2-5, with D perhaps TRBD1 or TRBD2 (5 bases each). Trimming left V 1 base short and J 1 base short, with 13 bases between. The germline CDR1 and CDR2 sequences are DFQATT and SNEGSKA (reference sequence). This CDR3 is 15 amino acids long. The CDR3 DNA follows: TGCAGTGCTAGAGGGGGGACCAACCCCCAAGAGACCCAGTACTTC. Encoded protein: CSARGGTNPQETQYF.

This clonotype was detected ten times or more. This rearrangement joins TRBV20-1 to TRBJ2-2; 7 bases are shared with TRBD2. Per germline, CDR1 DFQATT and CDR2 SNEGSKA (reference sequence). J gave up 3 bases and V 7 bases, and 8 bases lay outside the gene matches. The CDR3 is 14 residues long. CDR3 sequence reads: CSVKREGDTGELFF. Here the CDR3 DNA reads TGCAGTGTTAAGCGGGAAGGGGACACCGGGGAGCTGTTTTTT.

V and J are TRBV7-9 and TRBJ2-2; D possibly corresponds to TRBD2 (6 bases). Trimming left V 2 bases short and J 4 bases short, with 11 bases between. This CDR3 comprises 15 residues. CDR1 is SEHNR, CDR2 FQNEAQ, per germline (reference sequence). CDR3 loop: CASSLQGGPTGELFF. In DNA form, the CDR3 reads TGTGCCAGCAGCTTACAGGGAGGCCCCACCGGGGAGCTGTTTTTT.

This clonotype was recorded at least ten times. V and J are TRBV5-1 and TRBJ1-1; D gene unclear. CDR1 is SGHRS, CDR2 YFSETQ, per germline. Trimming shortened V by 4 bases and J by 0 bases, and 10 bases separated the two germline ends. The CDR3 sequence is 14 residues long. The CDR3 DNA is TGCGCCAGCAGCACGGACTCAATGAACACTGAAGCTTTCTTT. Its translation: CASSTDSMNTEAFF.

This rearrangement joins TRBV4-2 to TRBJ2-1, with 8 bases identical to TRBD1. This CDR3 comprises 16 residues. The ends lost 4 bases at V and 8 bases at J; junction bases unmatched: 13. The germline V gene has CDR1 LGHNA and CDR2 YNFKEQ. The CDR3 DNA reads TGTGCCAGCAGCCCTATGGCCGAGACAGGGGCCCATGAGCAGTTCTTC. Its protein is CASSPMAETGAHEQFF.

The chain joins TRBV18 to TRBJ1-2; D remains unclear. The germline V gene encodes CDR1 KGHSH and CDR2 LQKENI. V lost 1 base and J 4 bases, leaving 13 bases between the germline ends. This CDR3 spans 15 amino acids. The CDR3 loop reads CASSPRGGLVYGYTF. The CDR3 region has the DNA TGTGCCAGCTCACCACGAGGAGGCCTTGTCTATGGCTACACCTTC.

The chain has TRBV14 and TRBJ2-7; D remains ambiguous. The germline V gene has CDR1 SGHDN and CDR2 FVKESK. There are 13 residues in the CDR3. Trimming took 1 base from V and 6 from J, leaving 10 bases between them. CDR3 nucleotide sequence: TGTGCCAGCAGCCAAGTGTTGGGCACCGAGCAGTACTTC. Translating gives CASSQVLGTEQYF. The entire variable domain, with the rest obtained from reference TRBV14 and TRBJ2-7, is as follows: EAGVTQFPSHSVIEKGQTVTLRCDPISGHDNLYWYRRVMGKEIKFLLHFVKESKQDESGMPNNRFLAERTGGTYSTLKVQPAELEDSGVYFCASSQVLGTEQYFGPGTRLTVT.

There are a few counts of this clonotype. This rearrangement joins TRBV19 to TRBJ2-5; TRBD1 matches at 7 bases. CDR3 length: 13 residues. V was pared by 7 bases and J by 2 bases, with 4 bases of the junction left unmatched. CDR1 is LNHDA, CDR2 SQIVND, per germline (reference sequence). The CDR3 loop is CASKARGQETQYF. In DNA form, the CDR3 reads TGTGCCAGTAAGGCCAGGGGGCAAGAGACCCAGTACTTC.

A few counts support this clonotype. The chain links TRBV5-1 to TRBJ2-1; tentatively, D is TRBD2 (6 bases). This CDR3 is 13 amino acids long. Germline CDR1 SGHRS, CDR2 YFSETQ. V lost 0 bases to trimming and J lost 12 bases, with 13 bases between them. CDR3 region: CASSLDDGSGQFF. CDR3 bases: TGCGCCAGCAGCTTGGATGACGGGAGCGGGCAGTTCTTC.

The chain combines TRBV7-2 with TRBJ2-7; no firm D call. The CDR3 runs 17 residues. The germline V gene encodes CDR1 SGHTA and CDR2 FQGNSA. Trimming took off 1 base at V and 2 bases at J, with 18 bases between the two ends. Here the CDR3 reads CASSLVGFGLLTYEQYF. The CDR3 DNA is TGTGCCAGCAGCTTAGTGGGTTTTGGGCTACTCACCTACGAGCAGTACTTC.

This clonotype has at least ten counts. The V call is TRBV4-1, the J call TRBJ2-5; 11 bases line up with TRBD2. V lost 0 bases, J lost 0 bases, and 12 bases stayed unmatched. CDR1 MGHRA and CDR2 YSYEKL come from the germline V gene. This CDR3 contains 20 residues. The CDR3 reads CASSQEGMISGREDQETQYF. The DNA of the CDR3 is TGCGCCAGCAGCCAAGAAGGGATGATTAGCGGGAGGGAGGACCAAGAGACCCAGTACTTC.

The chain combines TRBV12-3 or TRBV12-4 with TRBJ1-1; 10 nucleotides line up with TRBD1. The junction had 7 bases not matched to a gene; V was cut back by 5 bases and J by 4 bases. The CDR3 is 15 amino acids. The CDR3 DNA reads as TGTGCCAGCAGTGCCTGGGACAGGGGTACCACTGAAGCTTTCTTT. Translating gives CASSAWDRGTTEAFF.